The source of this TCR beta chain is a study of blood T cell repertoires in COVID-19. Study context: There were acute and convalescent COVID-19 samples, and they came from the United States, Italy and Spain. Sample material is recorded as cDNA or gDNA derived from T cells, B-cell-depleted T cells, or PBMCs.

In the authors' methods: Researchers report that nucleated cell counts were estimated from reference gene primer amplification. Using immunoSEQ multiplex PCR, the repertoire was profiled, and TCRdb retains in-frame clones only, with some absent. For V, J and clone size, that table is used; D and trimming come from the DNA. The sample holds 75,000 to 95,000 clones, around four fifths seen once. Germline V CDR1 and CDR2: MNHEY, SVGAGI. V was clipped by 2 bases and J by 8 bases; unmatched bases: 10. This CDR3 has 16 residues. Sequencing was done on a sample of peripheral blood. The sequence derives from a man aged 50-60 years with acute or convalescent COVID-19. The chain joins TRBV6-5 to TRBJ1-4, with 8 bases aligning to TRBD1. In DNA, the CDR3 is TGTGCCAGCAGTTACACGACAGGGGTCGGAGGCGAAAAACTGTTTTTT. The encoded protein is CASSYTTGVGGEKLFF.